This T cell receptor beta chain was identified in a study of T cell changes during pregnancy in multiple sclerosis. Measured with immunoSEQ multiplex PCR; TCRdb has only the in-frame clones, and not every one. There are about 87,000 clones in the sample; 90% to 95% occur only once, and more than 1.1% lies in the top ten. The germline V gene encodes CDR1 SGHRS and CDR2 YFSETQ. V was cut by 4 bases and J by 4 bases, with 19 bases left in between. The CDR3 runs to 16 residues. The sample was peripheral blood, taken in the third trimester of pregnancy. This sequence was found in a female donor in good health, enrolled as a control in a pregnancy study. V and J are TRBV5-1 and TRBJ2-3; possible D gene TRBD2, 7 bases. The CDR3 DNA sequence: TGCGCCAGCAGCGCAAGGGGGGGTCAGGTCCCAGATACGCAGTATTTT. It codes for CASSARGGQVPDTQYF.